This TCR beta chain was recovered during a study of human T cells and chemical hapten exposure. V shed 5 bases and J shed 2 bases, with 18 bases lying between them. CDR1 and CDR2 (germline): LNHDA, SQIVND (reference sequence). This CDR3 is 17 amino acids long. Time point: pre-sensitization, week 0. Treatment reported: therapeutic diphenylcyclopropenone sensitization with weekly scalp DPC. One entry per CDR3 protein, called by TCRdb with MiXCR from the RACE reads. The sample has approximately 38,000 distinct CDR3 sequences; about 10% are singletons. The starting material was whole blood, obtained in connection with sensitization to the hapten diphenylcyclopropenone (DPC). The J gene is TRBJ2-2, the V gene TRBV19, with D possibly TRBD2 on 6 matching bases. The TCR originated in a man between 25 and 39 years old with alopecia areata. Some clones in this sample may be carry-over from other donors' samples. The CDR3 DNA sequence: TGTGCCAGTAGTCAAACCGGGACTTTTCTCAACACCGGGGAGCTGTTTTTT. It is translated as CASSQTGTFLNTGELFF.